This paragraph covers one T cell receptor beta chain sequence. The table came from immunoSEQ multiplex PCR; TCRdb's copy has only in-frame clones and leaves some out. Here the sample spans roughly 280,000 clones, 80% to 90% being singletons. V was clipped by 1 base and J by 3 bases, with 6 bases between them. The V gene's germline CDR1 is KGHSH and CDR2 LQKENI. The CDR3 is 13 residues long. This entry comes from a study of blood T cell repertoires in COVID-19. This receptor was identified in a man under 40 with active or convalescent COVID-19. V usage is TRBV18 and J usage is TRBJ1-2; D not certain. What was sequenced was peripheral blood. The CDR3, as DNA: TGTGCCAGCTCACCACAGGGAGACTATGGCTACACCTTC. This encodes CASSPQGDYGYTF.